This T cell receptor (beta chain) was obtained from a study of T-cell memory formation after mild COVID-19. Study results and limitations: Contracting CD4+ clones were located mainly in CM and EM, and CD8+ clones in EMRA. A subset of responding clones appeared in pre-infection memory, suggesting cross-reactive memory joined.

This clonotype was counted a few times. Its cognate antigen is unknown. TCRdb reprocessed the 5' RACE reads via MiXCR and lists one record per CDR3 protein. The repertoire has 350,000 to 500,000 distinct CDR3 sequences, about 22% of them found once; the top ten carry 10% to 15%. The sequence was obtained from an adult woman who had mild COVID-19 (a few samples of this study predate the infection). Cell type and time point are not known. The sample consisted of PBMCs or a T cell subset sorted from them (not recorded which).

The CDR3 protein is CASRPPGDTYEQYF. The CDR3 DNA sequence: TGTGCCAGCCGCCCCCCAGGGGACACCTACGAGCAGTACTTC. V usage is TRBV7-9 and J usage is TRBJ2-7; tentatively, D is TRBD1 (6 bases). Germline V gene sequence: CDR1 SEHNR, CDR2 FQNEAQ (reference sequence). The V gene lost 8 bases and the J gene lost 2 bases, with 16 bases spanning the gap. This CDR3 spans 14 amino acids.